This T cell receptor (beta chain) appears in the sequencing data of a study of cytomegalovirus exposure and HLA in healthy donors. The CDR3 is 16 residues long. CDR1 and CDR2 from the germline V gene are SGHTA and FQGNSA. The V and J ends lost 5 bases and 2 bases, in that order; junction bases with no gene match: 4. In its sample, this clone was seen a few times. Antigen specificity is unknown. The sample has other DNA sequences that encode this CDR3 too. This PCR relied on a set of 60 Vbeta primers and 13 Jbeta primers. Some clones are missing from TCRdb's copy, which holds only in-frame ones; the method was immunoSEQ multiplex PCR. The data contain 150,000 to 200,000 clones, more than 70% of them singletons. General study results and limits: Upon later analysis, HLA-associated TCR beta chains proved more clonally expanded than other, equally common chains.

Despite likely unrecorded immune exposures, the donors were nominally healthy at the time of sampling. The sequence was collected from a woman aged 50 to 60 in good health and CMV-seropositive. Sequencing was done on a sample of PBMCs. The chain combines TRBV7-2 with TRBJ2-5, with 14 bases identical to TRBD2. The CDR3 sequence is CASSLGLAGGQETQYF. CDR3 coding DNA: TGTGCCAGCAGCCTCGGACTAGCGGGGGGACAAGAGACCCAGTACTTC.